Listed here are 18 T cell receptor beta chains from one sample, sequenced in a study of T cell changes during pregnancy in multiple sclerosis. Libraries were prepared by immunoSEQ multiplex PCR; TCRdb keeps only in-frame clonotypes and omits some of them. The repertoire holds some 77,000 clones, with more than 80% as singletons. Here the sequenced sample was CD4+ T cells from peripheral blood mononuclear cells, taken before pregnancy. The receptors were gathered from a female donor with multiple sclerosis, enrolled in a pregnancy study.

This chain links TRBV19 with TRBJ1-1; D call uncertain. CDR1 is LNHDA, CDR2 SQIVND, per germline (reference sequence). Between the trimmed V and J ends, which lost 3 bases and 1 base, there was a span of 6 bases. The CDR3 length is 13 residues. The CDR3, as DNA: TGTGCCAGTAGTATGAGAGAGAACACTGAAGCTTTCTTT. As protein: CASSMRENTEAFF.

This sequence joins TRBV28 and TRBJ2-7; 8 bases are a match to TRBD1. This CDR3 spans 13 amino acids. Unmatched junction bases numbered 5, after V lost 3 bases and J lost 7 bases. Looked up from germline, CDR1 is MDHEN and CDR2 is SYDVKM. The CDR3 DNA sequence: TGTGCCAGCAGTTTGGGACAGGTGAGGGAGCAGTACTTC. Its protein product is CASSLGQVREQYF.

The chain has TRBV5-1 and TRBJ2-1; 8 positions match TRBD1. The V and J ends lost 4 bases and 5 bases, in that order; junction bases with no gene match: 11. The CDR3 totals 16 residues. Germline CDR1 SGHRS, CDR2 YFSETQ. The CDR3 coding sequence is TGCGCCAGCAGCCCCCGACAGGGGTCAACAAACAATGAGCAGTTCTTC. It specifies CASSPRQGSTNNEQFF. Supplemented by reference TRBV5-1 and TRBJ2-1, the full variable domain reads KAGVTQTPRYLIKTRGQQVTLSCSPISGHRSVSWYQQTPGQGLQFLFEYFSETQRNKGNFPGRFSGRQFSNSRSEMNVSTLELGDSALYLCASSPRQGSTNNEQFFGPGTRLTVL.

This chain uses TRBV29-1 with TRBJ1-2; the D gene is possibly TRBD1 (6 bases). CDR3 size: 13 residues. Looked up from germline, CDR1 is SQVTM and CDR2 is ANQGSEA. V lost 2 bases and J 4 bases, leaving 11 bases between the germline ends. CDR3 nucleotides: TGCAGCGTTGAAATCGCCAGGGGCTATGGCTACACCTTC. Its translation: CSVEIARGYGYTF.

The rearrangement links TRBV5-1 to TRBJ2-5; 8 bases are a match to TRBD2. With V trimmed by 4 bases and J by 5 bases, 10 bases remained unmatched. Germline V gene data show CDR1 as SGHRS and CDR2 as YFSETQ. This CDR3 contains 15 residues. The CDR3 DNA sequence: TGCGCCAGCAGCCCAATTCCGGGACTAGGGGAGACCCAGTACTTC. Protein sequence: CASSPIPGLGETQYF.

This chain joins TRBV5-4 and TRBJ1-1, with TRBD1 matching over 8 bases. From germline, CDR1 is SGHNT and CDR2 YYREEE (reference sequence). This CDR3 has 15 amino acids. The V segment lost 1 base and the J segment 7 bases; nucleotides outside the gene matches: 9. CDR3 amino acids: CASSLLGQDAHEAFF. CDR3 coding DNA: TGTGCCAGCAGCTTGCTGGGACAGGACGCTCATGAAGCTTTCTTT.

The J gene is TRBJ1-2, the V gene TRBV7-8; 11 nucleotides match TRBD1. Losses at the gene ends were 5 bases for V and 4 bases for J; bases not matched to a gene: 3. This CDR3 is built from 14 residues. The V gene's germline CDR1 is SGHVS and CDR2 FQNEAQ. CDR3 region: CASSLGQGAYGYTF. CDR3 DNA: TGTGCCAGCAGCCTCGGACAGGGGGCCTATGGCTACACCTTC.

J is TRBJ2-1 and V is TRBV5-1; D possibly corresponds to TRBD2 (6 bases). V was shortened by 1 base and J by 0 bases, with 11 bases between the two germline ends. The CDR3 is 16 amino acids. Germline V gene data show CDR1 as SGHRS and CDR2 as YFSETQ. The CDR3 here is CASSLSRGSSYNEQFF. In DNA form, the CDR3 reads TGCGCCAGCAGCTTGAGTCGGGGGAGCTCCTACAATGAGCAGTTCTTC.

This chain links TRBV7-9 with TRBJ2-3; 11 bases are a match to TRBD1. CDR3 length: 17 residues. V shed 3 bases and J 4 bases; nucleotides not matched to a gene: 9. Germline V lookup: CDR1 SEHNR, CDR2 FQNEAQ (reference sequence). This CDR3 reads CASSFGQGALWADTQYF. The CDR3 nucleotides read TGTGCCAGCAGCTTTGGACAGGGGGCGTTGTGGGCAGATACGCAGTATTTT.

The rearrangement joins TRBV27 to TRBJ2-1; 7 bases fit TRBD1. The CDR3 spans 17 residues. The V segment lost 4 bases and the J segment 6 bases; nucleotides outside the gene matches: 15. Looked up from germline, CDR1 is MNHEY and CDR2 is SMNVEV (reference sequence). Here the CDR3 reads CASSSYLTGHTSNEQFF. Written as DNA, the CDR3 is TGTGCCAGCAGTTCTTACTTGACAGGGCATACGTCCAATGAGCAGTTCTTC.

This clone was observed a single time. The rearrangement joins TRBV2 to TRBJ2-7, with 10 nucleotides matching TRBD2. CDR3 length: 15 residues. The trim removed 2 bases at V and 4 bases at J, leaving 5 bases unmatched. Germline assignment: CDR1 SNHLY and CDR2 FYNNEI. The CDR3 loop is CASSESGRALYEQYF. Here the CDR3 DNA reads TGTGCCAGCAGTGAAAGCGGGAGGGCCCTTTACGAGCAGTACTTC.

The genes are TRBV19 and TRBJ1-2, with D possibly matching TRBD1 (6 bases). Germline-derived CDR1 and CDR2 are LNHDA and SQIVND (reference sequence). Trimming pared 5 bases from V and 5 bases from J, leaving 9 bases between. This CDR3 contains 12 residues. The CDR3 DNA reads TGTGCCAGTAGTCCACAGGGATATGGCTACACCTTC. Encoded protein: CASSPQGYGYTF.

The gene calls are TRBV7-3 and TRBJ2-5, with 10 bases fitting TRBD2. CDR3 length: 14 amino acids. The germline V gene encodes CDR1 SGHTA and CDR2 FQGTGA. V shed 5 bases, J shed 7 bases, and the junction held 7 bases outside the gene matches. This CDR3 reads CASSLQAGGWTQYF. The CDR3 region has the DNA TGTGCCAGCAGCCTACAAGCGGGGGGGTGGACCCAGTACTTC.

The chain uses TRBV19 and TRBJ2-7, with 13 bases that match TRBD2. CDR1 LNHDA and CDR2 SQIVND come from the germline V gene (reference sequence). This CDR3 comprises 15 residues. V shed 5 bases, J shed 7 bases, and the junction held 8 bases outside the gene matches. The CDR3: CASSRTSGGPREQYF. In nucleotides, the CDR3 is TGTGCCAGTAGTCGGACTAGCGGGGGTCCGCGGGAGCAGTACTTC. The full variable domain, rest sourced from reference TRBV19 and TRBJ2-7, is DGGITQSPKYLFRKEGQNVTLSCEQNLNHDAMYWYRQDPGQGLRLIYYSQIVNDFQKGDIAEGYSVSREKKESFPLTVTSAQKNPTAFYLCASSRTSGGPREQYFGPGTRLTVT.

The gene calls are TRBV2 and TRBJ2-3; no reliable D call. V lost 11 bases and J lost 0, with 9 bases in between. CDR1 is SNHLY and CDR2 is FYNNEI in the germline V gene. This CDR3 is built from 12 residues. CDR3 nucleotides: TGTGCCGTCGGGTCTAGCACAGATACGCAGTATTTT. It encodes CAVGSSTDTQYF.

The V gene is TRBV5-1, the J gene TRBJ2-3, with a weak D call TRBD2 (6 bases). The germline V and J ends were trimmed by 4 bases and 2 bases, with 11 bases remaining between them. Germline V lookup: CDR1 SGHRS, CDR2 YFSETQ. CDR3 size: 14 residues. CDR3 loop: CASSPGLITDTQYF. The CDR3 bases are TGCGCCAGCAGCCCGGGACTTATCACAGATACGCAGTATTTT.

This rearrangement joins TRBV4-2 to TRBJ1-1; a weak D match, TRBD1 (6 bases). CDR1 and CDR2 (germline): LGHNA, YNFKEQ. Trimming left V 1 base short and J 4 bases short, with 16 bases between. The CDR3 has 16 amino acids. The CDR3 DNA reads TGTGCCAGCAGCCAAGGGAACAGGGTAAGAGTCACTGAAGCTTTCTTT. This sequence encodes CASSQGNRVRVTEAFF.

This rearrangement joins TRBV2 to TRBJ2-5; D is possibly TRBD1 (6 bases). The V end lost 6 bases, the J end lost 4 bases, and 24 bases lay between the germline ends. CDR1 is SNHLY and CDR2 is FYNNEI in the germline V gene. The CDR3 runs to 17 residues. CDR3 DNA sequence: TGTGCCAGCAGCGGATCCAGGGGATTTAGTCTGGGAGAGACCCAGTACTTC. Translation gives CASSGSRGFSLGETQYF.